This TCR beta chain was obtained from a study of neurological immune-mediated disorders. This clonotype was seen many times. CDR1 and CDR2 from the germline V gene are SGHTA and FQGNSA. The V segment lost 5 bases and the J segment 5 bases; nucleotides outside the gene matches: 14. There are 16 residues in the CDR3. 5'RACE generated cDNA with 10-nucleotide random UMIs. TCRdb called the 5' RACE reads again in MiXCR, with one record for every CDR3 protein. The sample includes under 85,000 distinct CDR3 sequences, approximately 10% of them seen just once. The receptor comes from a man aged 40-49 years in good health. The V and J genes are TRBV7-2 and TRBJ2-5; 7 bases match TRBD2. Sequenced: PBMCs. CDR3 nucleotide sequence: TGTGCCAGCAGCCGATATTCCGGGAGGCAAAAGGAGACCCAGTACTTC. Residues: CASSRYSGRQKETQYF.